The 28 T cell receptor beta chains below come from one sample, sequenced in a study of tumor and adjacent non-tumor tissue in lung cancer (dated 2018 in TCRdb). To prepare the library, multiplex PCR was applied. The sequencer listed for this sample is Illumina HiSeq 2500. TCRbeta libraries were constructed through three rounds of nested PCR with primers (Table S4) according to protocols modified from ARM-PCR. TCRdb handled the public reads itself, with Q25 trimming in fastp and clone calling in MiXCR, and kept productive beta chains. Each CDR3 protein appears once, grouped with its most common genes and DNA. This sample has 60,000 to 85,000 distinct CDR3 sequences in its table, and more than 60% of those were observed once. The ten top clones hold less than 15% of the sample. RNA was isolated from bulk, unsorted tissue, and RNA quality was assessed with a NanoDrop ND-1000 and an Agilent 2100. Material: lung tumor tissue. Every receptor here comes from a woman between 45 and 60 years old with non-small cell lung cancer.

This clonotype has at least ten counts. CDR3 amino acids: CSASRASGDQETQYF. The CDR3 DNA is TGCAGTGCTAGTAGGGCTAGCGGGGATCAAGAGACCCAGTACTTC. The rearrangement uses TRBV20-1 and TRBJ2-5, with 9 bases lining up with TRBD2. The V gene's germline CDR1 is DFQATT and CDR2 SNEGSKA (reference sequence). V lost 3 bases, J lost 2 bases, and 7 bases stayed unmatched. The CDR3 consists of 15 residues.

This clonotype came up many times. The gene calls are TRBV7-9 and TRBJ2-6, with a weak D call TRBD2 (6 bases). V lost 2 bases, J lost 17 bases, and 13 bases lay in between. This CDR3 region has 12 residues. Germline CDR1 reads SEHNR; CDR2 reads FQNEAQ (reference sequence). CDR3 sequence (DNA): TGTGCCAGCAGCTTACCCCTCGGGAGAGTGACTTTC. As protein: CASSLPLGRVTF.

To note about this clonotype: This may be a read error, as it is one base from a much larger clone. The CDR3 here is CAWMLQGNEQFF. The CDR3 DNA reads as TGTGCCTGGATGCTACAGGGGAATGAGCAGTTCTTC. V is TRBV30 and J is TRBJ2-1, with 7 bases fitting TRBD1. CDR3 size: 12 residues. Trimming cost V 4 bases and J 7 bases; bases outside gene matches: 4. From germline, CDR1 is GTSNPN and CDR2 SVGIG (reference sequence).

There are a few counts of this clonotype. It is likely a read error, because the conserved phenylalanine at the end of the CDR3 is missing. The chain is built from TRBV29-1 and TRBJ2-7; maybe TRBD2 (6 bases). Germline CDR1 is SQVTM and CDR2 is ANQGSEA. There are 12 residues in the CDR3. The CDR3 DNA sequence: TGCAGTGTTGGGGAAGGAGGGGACGAGCAGTACATC. It encodes CSVGEGGDEQYI.

This clonotype was detected once. A read error may account for a junction end that differs from germline. J is TRBJ2-5 and V is TRBV12-3 or TRBV12-4, with 8 positions matching TRBD2. The CDR3 has 14 amino acids. In nucleotides, the CDR3 is TGTGTCAGCAGTTTAAGCGGGAGACAAGAGACCCAGTACTTC. It translates to CVSSLSGRQETQYF.

Turning to this clonotype: The germline gene is not matched at one end of the junction; a read error may be the cause. V usage is TRBV11-3 and J usage is TRBJ2-7; D is possibly TRBD2 (6 bases). CDR1 is SGHNT and CDR2 is YENEEA in the germline V gene. The CDR3 totals 13 residues. CDR3 sequence reads: CANSLRREYEQYF. DNA of the CDR3: TGTGCCAACAGCTTGAGGAGGGAATACGAGCAGTACTTC.

A remark on this clonotype: Being one base from a much bigger clone, this may be a read error. The chain couples TRBV5-1 to TRBJ2-5, with 7 positions matching TRBD2. CDR1 and CDR2 (germline): SGHRS, YFSETQ. The CDR3 has 16 residues. Here the CDR3 DNA reads TGCGCCAGCAGATTGGGAGGGACTTGGAACCAAGAGACCCAGTACTTC. Translation gives CASRLGGTWNQETQYF.

On this clonotype: One end of the junction varies from germline; a read error may be responsible. V gene TRBV28 combines with J gene TRBJ2-7, with TRBD2 matching 8 bases. This CDR3 contains 11 residues. In germline, CDR1 is MDHEN, CDR2 SYDVKM. The CDR3: CTSTGGTIIAF. For the CDR3, the DNA is TGTACCAGCACGGGGGGGACAATAATAGCTTTC.

To note about this clonotype: The CDR3 carries no conserved terminal phenylalanine or tryptophan, so it likely arises from a read error. The chain recombines TRBV11-2 with TRBJ1-1, with 9 bases aligning to TRBD1. CDR1 is SGHAT and CDR2 is FQNNGV in the germline V gene. This CDR3 comprises 14 residues. The chain's CDR3 is CASSFLDRGTDAFL. CDR3 DNA sequence: TGTGCCAGCAGCTTTTTGGACAGGGGCACTGACGCTTTCCTC.

This clonotype showed up many times. Here the CDR3 reads CATSRDAAGPTEAFF. The CDR3 DNA reads as TGTGCCACCAGCAGAGATGCGGCAGGGCCCACTGAAGCTTTCTTT. The chain couples TRBV15 to TRBJ1-1, with D maybe TRBD1 (5 bases). Germline V CDR1 and CDR2: LNHNV, YYDKDF (reference sequence). The V and J ends lost 0 bases and 4 bases respectively, with 12 bases between them. The length of the CDR3 is 15 residues. The full variable domain, its missing parts supplied by reference TRBV15 and TRBJ1-1, is DAMVIQNPRYQVTQFGKPVTLSCSQTLNHNVMYWYQQKSSQAPKLLFHYYDKDFNNEADTPDNFQSRRPNTSFCFLDIRSPGLGDTAMYLCATSRDAAGPTEAFFGQGTRLTVV.

In its sample, this clonotype was seen a few times. The chain joins TRBV18 to TRBJ1-1, with TRBD1 matching 10 bases. The CDR3 loop spans 16 amino acids. CDR1 and CDR2 (germline): KGHSH, LQKENI. V was clipped by 4 bases and J by 1 base; unmatched bases: 6. The CDR3 nucleotides read TGTGCCAGCTCACTTCGACAGGGGGCAGGGAACACTGAAGCTTTCTTT. Its translation: CASSLRQGAGNTEAFF.

The table lists this clonotype with many counts. This chain connects TRBV12-3 or TRBV12-4 to TRBJ2-1, with D possibly being TRBD2 (6 bases). The CDR3 length is 14 residues. Trimming removed 6 bases from V and 10 bases from J, with 19 bases in between. The CDR3: CASRPSGLSSEQFF. The CDR3 bases are TGTGCCAGCAGACCAAGCGGGCTCTCTAGCGAGCAGTTCTTC.

Concerning this clonotype itself: Germline is not matched at one junction end, which may reflect a read error. This rearrangement joins TRBV4-1 to TRBJ2-1; D is unresolved. The CDR3 covers 17 residues. CDR1 is MGHRA and CDR2 is YSYEKL in the germline V gene. DNA for the CDR3: TGCCCCAGCAGTCTCAGCTCATTGTACGGCTCCCACAATGAGCAGTTCTTC. It codes for CPSSLSSLYGSHNEQFF.

This clonotype occurred a few times. This sequence joins TRBV28 and TRBJ2-1; weak D call: TRBD2 (7 bases). Trimming removed 2 bases at V and 4 bases at J, with 15 bases between. Germline V lookup: CDR1 MDHEN, CDR2 SYDVKM. This CDR3 spans 16 amino acids. The CDR3 spells CASSLNGGGTYNEQFF. The CDR3 DNA is TGTGCCAGCAGTTTAAATGGCGGGGGCACTTACAATGAGCAGTTCTTC.

The genes are TRBV5-1 and TRBJ2-3, with 9 bases matching TRBD1. The CDR3 contains 15 residues. The trim removed 3 bases at V and 5 bases at J, leaving 7 bases unmatched. In germline, CDR1 is SGHRS, CDR2 YFSETQ. The CDR3 nucleotides are TGCGCCAGCAGCTCGGGGACAGGGTTCCAAGATACGCAGTATTTT. Its translation: CASSSGTGFQDTQYF.

With regard to this clonotype: A read error may explain this, as a much larger clone is one base away. The genes are TRBV30 and TRBJ1-2; D may be TRBD1 (5 bases). V lost 4 bases and J 6 bases, leaving 12 bases between the germline ends. Germline assignment: CDR1 GTSNPN and CDR2 SVGIG (reference sequence). This CDR3 spans 12 amino acids. For the CDR3, the DNA is TGTGCCTGGAAGGGACGGAACAATGGCTACACCTTC. This codes for CAWKGRNNGYTF.

A note on this clonotype: A junction boundary mismatches the germline segment, possibly from a read error. The CDR3 reads CASSVTETQYF. The CDR3 DNA sequence: TGCGCCAGCAGCGTCACCGAGACCCAGTACTTC. V and J are TRBV11-2 and TRBJ2-5, with D uncertain. CDR1 is SGHAT and CDR2 is FQNNGV in the germline V gene. This CDR3 comprises 11 residues.

This clonotype was detected only a few times. A much larger clone differs from this one at a single base, so this may be a read error. V is TRBV24-1 and J is TRBJ2-5; D assignment may be TRBD1 or TRBD2 (5 bases each). Germline V gene data show CDR1 as KGHDR and CDR2 as SFDVKD. V dropped 8 bases and J dropped 5 bases, with 14 bases sitting between them. The CDR3 consists of 13 residues. The CDR3 spells CATNGTVGETQYF. CDR3 bases: TGTGCCACCAATGGGACGGTGGGGGAGACCCAGTACTTC.

V gene TRBV29-1 combines with J gene TRBJ1-3; tentatively, D is TRBD1 (6 bases). Germline lookup yields CDR1 SQVTM and CDR2 ANQGSEA. The CDR3 runs to 14 residues. For the CDR3, the DNA is TGCAAAGGAATCACAGGGTCGGTTGGAAACACCATATATTTT. Its translation is CKGITGSVGNTIYF.

About this clonotype: An end of the junction does not agree with germline; a read error may underlie this. The V gene is TRBV6-2 or TRBV6-3, the J gene TRBJ2-2, with TRBD2 as a possible D gene (5 bases). The CDR3 is 15 residues long. CDR1 and CDR2 from the germline V gene are MNHEY and SVGEGT. The CDR3 spells CASSPSFAGTGERFF. The DNA for the CDR3 is TGTGCCAGCAGCCCATCATTCGCGGGCACCGGGGAGCGGTTTTTT.

This clonotype was detected only a few times. One end of the junction does not line up with germline, which may come from a read error. V is TRBV7-8 and J is TRBJ2-7, with 7 nucleotides matching TRBD2. The CDR3 is made up of 16 amino acids. Germline assignment: CDR1 SGHVS and CDR2 FQNEAQ. CDR3 residues: CTREKKQRGPFYEQYF. CDR3 DNA sequence: TGTACCAGGGAAAAGAAGCAGCGGGGACCCTTCTACGAGCAGTACTTC.

As concerns this clonotype: Just one base apart from a much larger clone, this may be a read error. The J gene is TRBJ1-1, the V gene TRBV28; D possibly corresponds to TRBD1 (5 bases). CDR1 and CDR2 (germline): MDHEN, SYDVKM. This CDR3 has 17 residues. The CDR3 sequence is CASSLWLVGDPNAEAFF. The CDR3 DNA follows: TGTGCCAGCAGTTTATGGCTTGTAGGGGACCCGAACGCTGAAGCTTTCTTT. The full variable domain, rest sourced from reference TRBV28 and TRBJ1-1, is DVKVTQSSRYLVKRTGEKVFLECVQDMDHENMFWYRQDPGLGLRLIYFSYDVKMKEKGDIPEGYSVSREKKERFSLILESASTNQTSMYLCASSLWLVGDPNAEAFFGQGTRLTVV.

This clonotype came up a few times. One base away lies a much larger clone, so this may be a sequencing read error. This rearrangement joins TRBV4-1 to TRBJ2-7; 11 positions agree with TRBD1. The CDR3 runs 18 residues. Germline CDR1 is MGHRA and CDR2 is YSYEKL. The CDR3 here is CASSLIRDRGTRVYGQYF. The DNA of the CDR3 is TGCGCCAGCAGCCTCATCCGGGACAGGGGGACTAGGGTCTACGGGCAGTACTTC.

V is TRBV11-2 and J is TRBJ2-3; D not certain. V gave up 1 base and J gave up 12 bases, with 17 bases separating them. This CDR3 contains 14 residues. The germline CDR1 and CDR2 sequences are SGHAT and FQNNGV. The DNA of the CDR3 is TGTGCCAGCAGCTTAGGCTCGAGAGTAAATATACAGTATTTT. It is translated as CASSLGSRVNIQYF.

Note on this clonotype: A junction boundary mismatches the germline segment, possibly from a read error. This chain links TRBV29-1 with TRBJ2-7; no firm D call. From germline, CDR1 is SQVTM and CDR2 ANQGSEA. The CDR3 loop spans 14 amino acids. Here the CDR3 reads CSVEESRSSYEQYF. CDR3 bases: TGCAGCGTTGAGGAGTCTAGGAGCTCCTATGAGCAGTACTTC.

For this clonotype: At one of its ends the junction is not consistent with the germline gene, which may arise from a read error. V gene TRBV6-5 combines with J gene TRBJ1-5; D is unresolved. The CDR3 covers 13 residues. Germline V gene lookup returns CDR1 MNHEY and CDR2 SVGAGI. The CDR3 protein is CANTAIFFQPQHF. The CDR3 coding sequence is TGCGCCAACACCGCAATATTTTTCCAGCCCCAGCATTTT.

This chain uses TRBV29-1 with TRBJ2-7; D may match TRBD1 or TRBD2 (5 bases each). The germline CDR1 and CDR2 sequences are SQVTM and ANQGSEA. There are 15 residues in the CDR3. The V and J ends lost 6 bases and 3 bases respectively, with 21 bases between them. CDR3 region: CSVERLGTPVYEQYF. CDR3 bases: TGCAGCGTCGAACGATTGGGGACCCCCGTCTACGAGCAGTACTTC.

Comments on this clonotype: The conserved final phenylalanine or tryptophan is absent from the CDR3, which likely points to a read error. The V call is TRBV20-1, the J call TRBJ2-7; D gene ambiguous. The CDR3 consists of 14 residues. Per germline, CDR1 DFQATT and CDR2 SNEGSKA (reference sequence). The V gene lost 3 bases and the J gene lost 2 bases, with 14 bases spanning the gap. CDR3 coding DNA: TGCAGTGCTAGTCACCGCCGGGCCCCCTACGAGCAGTACCTC. Translating gives CSASHRRAPYEQYL.